The 2 T cell receptor beta chains reported below all come from one sample, sequenced in a study of T cell repertoires in cytomegalovirus infection. No antigen has been assigned to these receptors. One entry per CDR3 protein, called by TCRdb with MiXCR from the reads. The table lists around 900,000 distinct CDR3 sequences, less than 35% of them singletons. This specimen was cultured CD8+ T cells from PBMCs, taken from culture after CMV antigen stimulation. All receptors come from a human donor in good health (CMV status not recorded). Some clones in this sample may be carry-over from other donors' samples.

The rearrangement uses TRBV6-8 and TRBJ2-2, with TRBD2 matching 9 bases. The V and J ends lost 2 bases and 0 bases, in that order; junction bases with no gene match: 4. From germline, CDR1 is MNHGY and CDR2 SAAAGT. This CDR3 contains 17 residues. Here the CDR3 reads CASSYVAGESNTGELFF. The CDR3 coding sequence is TGTGCCAGCAGTTACGTAGCGGGGGAGTCGAACACCGGGGAGCTGTTTTTT.

The V gene is TRBV10-2, the J gene TRBJ2-3, with D unresolved. The CDR3 is made up of 14 amino acids. The V end lost 2 bases, the J end lost 2 bases, and 8 bases lay between the germline ends. Germline loops: CDR1 WSHSY, CDR2 SAAADI. DNA for the CDR3: TGCGCCAGCAGTGAGGCCCGGACCACAGATACGCAGTATTTT. It is translated as CASSEARTTDTQYF.